Sequencing of this T cell receptor (beta chain) was carried out in a study of early T cells in non-severe SARS-CoV-2 infection. Study context: Investigators sequenced bulk RNA drawn from unsorted whole blood, and chains remained unpaired.

Researchers tagged individual cDNA molecules with unique molecular identifiers. Via MiXCR, TCRdb re-called the 5' RACE reads, giving one row per CDR3 protein. The sample holds tens of thousands of distinct CDR3 sequences, approximately 9.1% seen once. This clonotype was seen repeatedly, ten times or more. This TCR derives from an adult who was a healthcare worker with PCR-confirmed SARS-CoV-2 infection or an uninfected control (not recorded which). Material: whole blood.

In nucleotides, the CDR3 is TGTGCCAGCAGCGTAGGGGGTAGCCAAGAGACCCAGTACTTC. As protein: CASSVGGSQETQYF. The chain carries TRBV9 and TRBJ2-5; D gene ambiguous. With 0 bases removed from V and 1 base from J, the gap between germline ends came to 7 bases. The CDR3 extends over 14 amino acids. Germline V gene data show CDR1 as SGDLS and CDR2 as YYNGEE.